The 16 T cell receptor beta chains below were found in one sample sequenced in a study of Graves' ophthalmopathy and Graves' hyperthyroidism. The TCR beta CDR3 regions underwent amplification from RNA transcripts. First-round RT-PCR with HTBI primers preceded a second-round multiplex PCR. TCRdb reanalysed the multiplex PCR reads using MiXCR and keeps one entry per CDR3 protein. The data contain over a million distinct CDR3 sequences, about 36% of them seen just once; the ten biggest clones take up roughly 11%. The sequenced sample was peripheral blood or thyroid tissue (not recorded which). The source of these receptors is an adult man with Graves' hyperthyroidism.

A few counts support this clonotype. The chain carries TRBV5-6 and TRBJ2-7; 8 positions agree with TRBD1. Germline V gene data show CDR1 as SGHDT and CDR2 as YYEEEE. Trimming cost V 4 bases and J 4 bases; bases outside gene matches: 10. The CDR3 consists of 15 residues. For the CDR3, the DNA is TGTGCCAGCAGCGGGGAGGACAGGGACCGGTACGAGCAGTACTTC. This encodes CASSGEDRDRYEQYF.

This sequence joins TRBV7-2 and TRBJ2-7; D unclear. The CDR3 spans 14 residues. With 8 bases removed from V and 1 base from J, the gap between germline ends came to 15 bases. Germline CDR1 reads SGHTA; CDR2 reads FQGNSA. This CDR3 is CASVVRYESYEQYF. The CDR3, as DNA: TGTGCCAGCGTTGTTAGGTATGAGTCCTACGAGCAGTACTTC.

This clonotype was detected once. A junction end diverges from the germline sequence, so it may reflect a read error. The CDR3: CANSIEEGMYRNTEAFF. CDR3 nucleotides: TGTGCCAATAGTATAGAGGAGGGGATGTACAGGAACACTGAAGCTTTCTTT. The chain links TRBV19 to TRBJ1-1; tentatively, D is TRBD1 (5 bases). CDR3 length: 17 residues. CDR1 and CDR2 from the germline V gene are LNHDA and SQIVND (reference sequence).

This clonotype was seen ten or more times. The rearrangement links TRBV10-3 to TRBJ2-5, with D possibly TRBD2 on 6 matching bases. V shed 4 bases and J shed 3 bases, with 15 bases lying between them. Germline V gene lookup returns CDR1 ENHRY and CDR2 SYGVKD. The CDR3 loop spans 15 amino acids. CDR3 in DNA: TGTGCCATCAGTGGAGGAGGGAGTGGGGAAGAGACCCAGTACTTC. Its protein is CAISGGGSGEETQYF.

Concerning this clonotype itself: Given a much more abundant clone one base away, this may be a read error. The rearrangement joins TRBV11-2 to TRBJ1-2; TRBD1 matches 7 bases. This CDR3 is built from 14 residues. V shed 7 bases and J 2 bases; nucleotides not matched to a gene: 7. Germline V CDR1 and CDR2: SGHAT, FQNNGV. In DNA form, the CDR3 reads TGTGCCAGCAAATGCTCAGGGGGAAACTATGGCTACACCTTC. Its translation: CASKCSGGNYGYTF.

V is TRBV12-3 or TRBV12-4 and J is TRBJ2-7; TRBD1 matches 7 bases. With 7 bases clipped from V and 7 bases from J, the junction kept 7 bases outside the gene matches. The CDR3 has 12 amino acids. The CDR3 is CASINGRGEQYF. As DNA, the CDR3 is TGTGCCAGCATTAACGGCAGGGGGGAGCAGTACTTC.

This clonotype was detected only a few times. V and J are TRBV5-4 and TRBJ2-7, with D possibly called TRBD1 or TRBD2 (6 bases each). The length of the CDR3 is 16 residues. V lost 4 bases to trimming and J lost 4 bases, with 21 bases between them. Germline assignment: CDR1 SGHNT and CDR2 YYREEE (reference sequence). The CDR3 nucleotides read TGTGCCAGCAGCGCCGGGGGCCAGCGGGTGAGGTACGAGCAGTACTTC. Its translation is CASSAGGQRVRYEQYF.

This clonotype was counted between two and nine times. The chain joins TRBV2 to TRBJ1-1; 8 nucleotides line up with TRBD1. The length of the CDR3 is 14 residues. V lost 6 bases, J lost 5 bases, and 8 bases stayed unmatched. Germline V gene data show CDR1 as SNHLY and CDR2 as FYNNEI. The CDR3 loop is CASRGQGAGTEAFF. The CDR3 DNA reads TGTGCCAGCAGGGGGCAGGGGGCAGGGACTGAAGCTTTCTTT.

CDR3 DNA sequence: TGTGCCATCAGGTCAGGGGGAGATTATAATTCACCCCTCCACTTT. Translating it yields CAIRSGGDYNSPLHF. The chain carries TRBV10-3 and TRBJ1-6; 7 nucleotides agree with TRBD1. Trimming removed 6 bases from V and 4 bases from J; junction bases left unmatched: 6. The CDR3 totals 15 residues. Germline loops: CDR1 ENHRY, CDR2 SYGVKD.

The J gene is TRBJ2-7, the V gene TRBV6-1, with D possibly matching TRBD1 (7 bases). The germline CDR1 and CDR2 sequences are MNHNS and SASEGT. CDR3 length equals 15 residues. Trimming took 3 bases from V and 3 from J, leaving 15 bases between them. The CDR3: CASSEGGQNYYEQYF. In DNA form, the CDR3 reads TGTGCCAGCAGTGAGGGGGGACAGAACTACTACGAGCAGTACTTC.

This clonotype was counted only a few times. The rearrangement uses TRBV9 and TRBJ2-7; D unclear. V was shortened by 3 bases and J by 0 bases, with 7 bases between the two germline ends. Germline V gives CDR1 SGDLS, CDR2 YYNGEE. The CDR3 length is 13 residues. The CDR3 loop reads CASSATSSYEQYF. For the CDR3, the DNA is TGTGCCAGCAGCGCAACGTCCTCCTACGAGCAGTACTTC.

This clonotype was recorded a few times. The V gene is TRBV15, the J gene TRBJ1-1; 7 bases fit TRBD1. V shed 5 bases and J 6 bases; nucleotides not matched to a gene: 9. The CDR3 consists of 14 residues. The V gene's germline CDR1 is LNHNV and CDR2 YYDKDF (reference sequence). The DNA of the CDR3 is TGTGCCACCAGCCTTGACAGGGAAATCCCTGAAGCTTTCTTT. Translating gives CATSLDREIPEAFF.

This clonotype was seen only a few times. The chain employs TRBV2 and TRBJ1-4; D may be TRBD1 (5 bases). With 6 bases removed from V and 7 bases from J, the gap between germline ends came to 18 bases. CDR3 size: 15 residues. Germline lookup yields CDR1 SNHLY and CDR2 FYNNEI. CDR3 region: CASRPTDTLREKLFF. CDR3 bases: TGTGCCAGCAGACCCACGGACACTCTCCGTGAAAAACTGTTTTTT.

The chain recombines TRBV6-2 or TRBV6-3 with TRBJ1-5; D unresolved. CDR1 is MNHEY, CDR2 SVGEGT, per germline. The CDR3 has 11 amino acids. Trimming shortened V by 5 bases and J by 9 bases, and 8 bases separated the two germline ends. CDR3 in DNA: TGTGCCAGCAGTAAGTGCAGGCCCCAGCATTTT. This gives the protein CASSKCRPQHF.

The chain links TRBV7-2 to TRBJ1-2; possible D gene TRBD1, 6 bases. Trimming stripped 5 bases from V and 5 bases from J, with 21 bases between. Germline values: CDR1 SGHTA, CDR2 FQGNSA. This CDR3 comprises 16 residues. This CDR3 reads CASSGTRGAGSYGYTF. The DNA of the CDR3 is TGTGCCAGCAGCGGTACACGGGGGGCAGGTTCTTATGGCTACACCTTC.

This clonotype was found a few times. The V and J genes are TRBV12-3 or TRBV12-4 and TRBJ1-5; 9 bases agree with TRBD1. J lost 4 bases, V lost 6 bases, and 7 bases had no gene match. This CDR3 region has 15 residues. CDR3 nucleotide sequence: TGTGCCAGCAGGGAACAGGGGGCCCTTAATCAGCCCCAGCATTTT. Translated, it gives CASREQGALNQPQHF.